This paragraph covers one T cell receptor beta chain sequence. Its antigen remains unidentified. Memory CD4+ cells were the fraction left after CD45RA+ naive selection. The data derive from a study of shared clonotypes between healthy human individuals. Study-wide results and limits: About 4.5% of naive CD4 clonotypes were common to a handful of donors. Incompleteness in sorted-subset sequencing, despite large depth, was shown by rarefaction.

The CDR3 is 15 amino acids. CDR1 and CDR2 from the germline V gene are SGHKS and YYEKEE (reference sequence). V lost 3 bases to trimming and J lost 0 bases, with 10 bases between them. Clones were read by immunoSEQ multiplex PCR, and TCRdb kept only the in-frame ones, dropping some. The data show under 600,000 clones, roughly 97% seen once. Sequences were obtained from naive CD4+ T cells sorted from blood. The subset denotes: CD45RA+ positively selected. V usage is TRBV5-5 and J usage is TRBJ1-5; TRBD1 might be the D (6 bases). The sequence was obtained from a woman in her thirties in good health. The CDR3 spells CASSWGADSNQPQHF. Here the CDR3 DNA reads TGTGCCAGCAGCTGGGGGGCGGATAGCAATCAGCCCCAGCATTTT. Drawing the rest from reference TRBV5-5 and TRBJ1-5, the complete variable domain is DAGVTQSPTHLIKTRGQQVTLRCSPISGHKSVSWYQQVLGQGPQFIFQYYEKEERGRGNFPDRFSARQFPNYSSELNVNALLLGDSALYLCASSWGADSNQPQHFGDGTRLSIL.